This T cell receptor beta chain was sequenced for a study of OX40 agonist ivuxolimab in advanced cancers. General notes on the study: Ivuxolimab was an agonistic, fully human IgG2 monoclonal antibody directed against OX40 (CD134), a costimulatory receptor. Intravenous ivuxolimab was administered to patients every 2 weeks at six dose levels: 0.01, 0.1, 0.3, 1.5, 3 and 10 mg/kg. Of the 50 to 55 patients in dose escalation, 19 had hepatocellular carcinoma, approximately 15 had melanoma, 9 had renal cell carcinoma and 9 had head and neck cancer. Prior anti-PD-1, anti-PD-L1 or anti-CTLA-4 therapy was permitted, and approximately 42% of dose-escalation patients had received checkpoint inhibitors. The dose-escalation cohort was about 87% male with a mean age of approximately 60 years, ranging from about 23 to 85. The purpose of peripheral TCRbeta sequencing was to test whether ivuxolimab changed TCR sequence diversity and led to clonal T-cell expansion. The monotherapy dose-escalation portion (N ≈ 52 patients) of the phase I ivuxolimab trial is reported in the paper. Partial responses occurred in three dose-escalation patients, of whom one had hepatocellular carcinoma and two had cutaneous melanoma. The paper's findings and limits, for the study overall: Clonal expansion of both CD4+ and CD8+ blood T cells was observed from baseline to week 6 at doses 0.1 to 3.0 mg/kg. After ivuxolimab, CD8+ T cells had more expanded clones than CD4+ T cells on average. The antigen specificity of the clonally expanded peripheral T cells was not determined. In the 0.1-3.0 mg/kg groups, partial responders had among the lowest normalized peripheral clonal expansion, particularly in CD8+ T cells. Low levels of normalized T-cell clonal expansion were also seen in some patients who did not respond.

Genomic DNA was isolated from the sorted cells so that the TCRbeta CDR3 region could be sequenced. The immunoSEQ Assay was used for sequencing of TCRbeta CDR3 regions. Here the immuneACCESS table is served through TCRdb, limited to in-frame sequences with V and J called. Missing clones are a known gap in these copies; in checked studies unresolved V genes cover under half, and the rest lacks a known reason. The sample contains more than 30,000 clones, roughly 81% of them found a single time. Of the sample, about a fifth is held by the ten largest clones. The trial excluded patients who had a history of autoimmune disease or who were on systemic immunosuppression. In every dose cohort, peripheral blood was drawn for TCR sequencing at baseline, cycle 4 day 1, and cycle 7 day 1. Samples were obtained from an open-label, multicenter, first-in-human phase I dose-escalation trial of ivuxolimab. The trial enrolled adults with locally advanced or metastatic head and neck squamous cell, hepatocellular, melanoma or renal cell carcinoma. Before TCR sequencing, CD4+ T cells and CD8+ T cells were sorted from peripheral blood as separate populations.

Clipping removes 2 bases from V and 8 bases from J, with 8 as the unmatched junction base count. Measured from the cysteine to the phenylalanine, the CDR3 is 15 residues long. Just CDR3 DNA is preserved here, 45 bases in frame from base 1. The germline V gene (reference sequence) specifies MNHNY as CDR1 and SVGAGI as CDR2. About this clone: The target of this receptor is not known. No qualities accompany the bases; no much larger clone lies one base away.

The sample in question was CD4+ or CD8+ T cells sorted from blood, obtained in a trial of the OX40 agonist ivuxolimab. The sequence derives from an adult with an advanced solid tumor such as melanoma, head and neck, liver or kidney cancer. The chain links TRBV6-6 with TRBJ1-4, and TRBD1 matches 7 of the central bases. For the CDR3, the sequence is CASSYADRVGEKLFF. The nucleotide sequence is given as TGTGCCAGCAGTTACGCAGACAGGGTGGGGGAAAAACTGTTTTTT.